This T cell receptor beta chain was profiled in a study of cytomegalovirus exposure and HLA in healthy donors. Use of 60 Vbeta and 13 Jbeta primers characterized the PCR. Method: immunoSEQ multiplex PCR; TCRdb's copy keeps in-frame clones and lacks some. In the table there are 110,000 to 150,000 clones, around 79% of which are singletons. With V trimmed by 4 bases and J by 7 bases, 16 bases remained unmatched. CDR1 is SGHNT and CDR2 is YYREEE in the germline V gene (reference sequence). CDR3 length: 17 amino acids. This rearrangement joins TRBV5-4 to TRBJ2-3; 9 bases are shared with TRBD2. The sequence came from a male donor in good health and CMV-seronegative. The sequenced material came from PBMCs. CDR3 sequence reads: CASSPKLASGATHTQYF. CDR3 DNA sequence: TGTGCCAGCAGCCCTAAGCTCGCTAGCGGGGCCACGCATACGCAGTATTTT.